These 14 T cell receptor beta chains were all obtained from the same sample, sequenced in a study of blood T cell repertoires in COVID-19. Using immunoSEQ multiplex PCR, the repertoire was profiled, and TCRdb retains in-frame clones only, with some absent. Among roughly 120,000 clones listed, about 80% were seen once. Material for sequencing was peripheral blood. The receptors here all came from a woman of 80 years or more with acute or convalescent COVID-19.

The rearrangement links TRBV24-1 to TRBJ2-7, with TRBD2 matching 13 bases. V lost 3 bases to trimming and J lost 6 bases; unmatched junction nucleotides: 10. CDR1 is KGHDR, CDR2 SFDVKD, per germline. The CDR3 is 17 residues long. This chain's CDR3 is CATSDPRTSGGPGEQYF. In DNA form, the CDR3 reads TGTGCCACCAGTGATCCAAGGACTAGCGGGGGTCCTGGCGAGCAGTACTTC.

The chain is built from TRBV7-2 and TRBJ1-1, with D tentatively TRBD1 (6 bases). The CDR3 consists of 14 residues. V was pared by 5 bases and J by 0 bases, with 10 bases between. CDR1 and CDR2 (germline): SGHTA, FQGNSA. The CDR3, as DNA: TGTGCCAGCAGCCCGCGGACAGTGAACACTGAAGCTTTCTTT. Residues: CASSPRTVNTEAFF.

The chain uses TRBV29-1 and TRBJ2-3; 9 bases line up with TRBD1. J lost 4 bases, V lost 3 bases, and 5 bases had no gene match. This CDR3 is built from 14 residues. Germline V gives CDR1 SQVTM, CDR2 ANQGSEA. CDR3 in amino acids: CSVEGQGRPDTQYF. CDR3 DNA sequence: TGCAGCGTTGAGGGACAGGGCAGACCAGATACGCAGTATTTT.

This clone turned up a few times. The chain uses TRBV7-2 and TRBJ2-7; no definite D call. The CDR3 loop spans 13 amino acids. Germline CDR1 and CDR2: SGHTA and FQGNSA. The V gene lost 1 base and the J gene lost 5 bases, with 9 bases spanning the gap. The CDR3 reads CASSLDFIDEQYF. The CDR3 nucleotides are TGTGCCAGCAGCTTAGATTTTATCGACGAGCAGTACTTC.

CDR3 DNA: TGTGCCAGTAGTATGAGTTATACAGGGTGGAACACTGAAGCTTTCTTT. It translates to CASSMSYTGWNTEAFF. The chain employs TRBV19 and TRBJ1-1, with D perhaps TRBD1 (6 bases). Germline V gives CDR1 LNHDA, CDR2 SQIVND (reference sequence). The CDR3 totals 16 residues. The V and J ends lost 3 bases and 1 base respectively, with 15 bases between them.

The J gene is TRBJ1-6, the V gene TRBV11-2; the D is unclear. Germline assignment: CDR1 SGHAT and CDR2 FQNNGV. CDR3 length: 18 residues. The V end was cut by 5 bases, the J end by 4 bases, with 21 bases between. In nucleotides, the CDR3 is TGTGCCAGCAGCACCCCACGAGGGCGAGCCGGTTATAATTCACCCCTCCACTTT. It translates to CASSTPRGRAGYNSPLHF.

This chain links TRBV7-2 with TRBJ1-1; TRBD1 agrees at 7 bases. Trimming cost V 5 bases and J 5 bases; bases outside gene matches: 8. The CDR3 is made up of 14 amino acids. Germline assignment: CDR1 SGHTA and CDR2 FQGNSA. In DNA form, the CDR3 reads TGTGCCAGCAGCGGATTAGGGGGCCGAACTGAAGCTTTCTTT. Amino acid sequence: CASSGLGGRTEAFF.

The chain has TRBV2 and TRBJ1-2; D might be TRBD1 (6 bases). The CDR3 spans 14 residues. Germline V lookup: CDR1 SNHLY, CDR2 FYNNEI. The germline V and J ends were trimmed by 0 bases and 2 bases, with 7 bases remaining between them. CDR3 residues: CASSEARGNYGYTF. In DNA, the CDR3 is TGTGCCAGCAGTGAAGCAAGGGGGAACTATGGCTACACCTTC.

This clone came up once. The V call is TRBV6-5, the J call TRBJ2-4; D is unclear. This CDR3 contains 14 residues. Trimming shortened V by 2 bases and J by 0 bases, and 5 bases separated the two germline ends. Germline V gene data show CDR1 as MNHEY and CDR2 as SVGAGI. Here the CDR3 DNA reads TGTGCCAGCAGTTACCGGTTAGCCAAAAACATTCAGTACTTC. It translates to CASSYRLAKNIQYF.

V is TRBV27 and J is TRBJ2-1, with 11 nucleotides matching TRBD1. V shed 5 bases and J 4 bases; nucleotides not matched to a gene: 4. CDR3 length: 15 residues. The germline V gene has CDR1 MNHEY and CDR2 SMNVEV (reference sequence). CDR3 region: CASSRGQGEYNEQFF. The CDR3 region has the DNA TGTGCCAGCAGTAGGGGACAGGGGGAATACAATGAGCAGTTCTTC.

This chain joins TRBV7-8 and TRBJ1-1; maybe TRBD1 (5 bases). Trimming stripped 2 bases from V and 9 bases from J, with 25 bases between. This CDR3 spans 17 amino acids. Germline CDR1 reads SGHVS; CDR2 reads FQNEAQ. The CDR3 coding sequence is TGTGCCAGCAGCTTAATGCTCGTCGCAGGGCACCCGTTTAAAGCTTTCTTT. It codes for CASSLMLVAGHPFKAFF. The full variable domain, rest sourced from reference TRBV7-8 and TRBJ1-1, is GAGVSQSPRYKVAKRGQDVALRCDPISGHVSLFWYQQALGQGPEFLTYFQNEAQLDKSGLPSDRFFAERPEGSVSTLKIQRTQQEDSAVYLCASSLMLVAGHPFKAFFGQGTRLTVV.

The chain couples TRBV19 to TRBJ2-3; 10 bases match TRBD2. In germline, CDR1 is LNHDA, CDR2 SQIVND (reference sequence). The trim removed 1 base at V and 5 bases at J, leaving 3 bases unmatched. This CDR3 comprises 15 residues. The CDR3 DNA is TGTGCCAGTAGTATAGGGGCTAGCGGGAGAGATACGCAGTATTTT. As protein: CASSIGASGRDTQYF.

The CDR3 nucleotides are TGTGCCAGCAGCCCCTGGACAGGGGAAGCTTTCTTT. This translates into CASSPWTGEAFF. The rearrangement uses TRBV6-2 or TRBV6-3 and TRBJ1-1; 8 bases map to TRBD1. Germline loops: CDR1 MNHEY, CDR2 SVGEGT. This CDR3 is built from 12 residues. The trim removed 6 bases at V and 8 bases at J, leaving 5 bases unmatched.

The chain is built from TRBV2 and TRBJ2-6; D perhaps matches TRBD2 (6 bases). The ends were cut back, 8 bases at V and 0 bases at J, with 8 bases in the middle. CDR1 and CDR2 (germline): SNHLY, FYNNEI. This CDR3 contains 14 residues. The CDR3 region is CASQGLSGANVLTF. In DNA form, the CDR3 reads TGTGCCAGCCAGGGACTCTCTGGGGCCAACGTCCTGACTTTC.